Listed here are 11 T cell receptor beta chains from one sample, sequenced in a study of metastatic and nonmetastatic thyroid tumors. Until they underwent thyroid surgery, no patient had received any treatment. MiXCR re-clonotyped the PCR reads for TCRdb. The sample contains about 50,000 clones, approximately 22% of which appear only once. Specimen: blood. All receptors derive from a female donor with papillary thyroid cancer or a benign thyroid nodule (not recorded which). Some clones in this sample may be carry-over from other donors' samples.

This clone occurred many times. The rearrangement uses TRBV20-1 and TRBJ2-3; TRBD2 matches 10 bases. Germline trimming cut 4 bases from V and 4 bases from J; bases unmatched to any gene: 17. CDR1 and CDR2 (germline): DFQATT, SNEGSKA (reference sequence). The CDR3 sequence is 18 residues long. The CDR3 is CSATGLAGAVGVADTQYF. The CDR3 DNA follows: TGCAGTGCTACGGGTCTAGCGGGAGCGGTGGGGGTTGCAGATACGCAGTATTTT.

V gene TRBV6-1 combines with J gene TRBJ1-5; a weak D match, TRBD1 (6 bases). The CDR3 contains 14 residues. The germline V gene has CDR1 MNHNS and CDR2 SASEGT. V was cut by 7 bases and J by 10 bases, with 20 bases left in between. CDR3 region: CASIRAGVGHPQHF. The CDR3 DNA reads TGTGCCAGCATCAGGGCAGGGGTTGGTCATCCCCAGCATTTT.

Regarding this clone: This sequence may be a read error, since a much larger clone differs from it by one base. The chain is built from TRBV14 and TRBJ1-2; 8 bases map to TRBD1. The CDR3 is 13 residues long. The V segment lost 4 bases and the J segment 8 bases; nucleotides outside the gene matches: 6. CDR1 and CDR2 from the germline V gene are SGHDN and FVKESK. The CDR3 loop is CASSPDRVKGYTF. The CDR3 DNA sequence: TGTGCCAGCAGCCCGGACAGGGTGAAAGGCTACACCTTC.

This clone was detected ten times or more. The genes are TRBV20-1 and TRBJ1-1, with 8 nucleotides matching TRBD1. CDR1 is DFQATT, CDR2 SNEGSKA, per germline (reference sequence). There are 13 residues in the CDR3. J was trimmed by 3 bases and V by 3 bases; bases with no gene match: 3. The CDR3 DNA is TGCAGTGCTAGCGGACAGGGACACACTGAAGCTTTCTTT. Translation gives CSASGQGHTEAFF.

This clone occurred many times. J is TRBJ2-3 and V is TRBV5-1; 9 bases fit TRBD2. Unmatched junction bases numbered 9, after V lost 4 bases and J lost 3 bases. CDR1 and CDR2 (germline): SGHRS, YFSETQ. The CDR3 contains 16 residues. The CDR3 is CASSGLAGGPTDTQYF. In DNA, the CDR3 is TGCGCCAGCAGCGGGTTGGCGGGAGGGCCAACAGATACGCAGTATTTT.

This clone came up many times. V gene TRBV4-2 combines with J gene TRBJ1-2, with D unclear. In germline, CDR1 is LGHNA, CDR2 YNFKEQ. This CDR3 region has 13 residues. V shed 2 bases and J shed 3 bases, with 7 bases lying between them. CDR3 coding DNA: TGTGCCAGCAGCCAAAAGACCGACTATGGCTACACCTTC. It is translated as CASSQKTDYGYTF.

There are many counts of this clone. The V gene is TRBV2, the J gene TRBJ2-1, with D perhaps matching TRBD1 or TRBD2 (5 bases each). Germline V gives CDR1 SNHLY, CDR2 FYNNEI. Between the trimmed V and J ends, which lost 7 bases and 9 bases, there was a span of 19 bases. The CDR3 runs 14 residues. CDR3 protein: CASISELGVGEQFF. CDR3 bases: TGTGCCAGCATATCCGAACTAGGGGTAGGTGAGCAGTTCTTC.

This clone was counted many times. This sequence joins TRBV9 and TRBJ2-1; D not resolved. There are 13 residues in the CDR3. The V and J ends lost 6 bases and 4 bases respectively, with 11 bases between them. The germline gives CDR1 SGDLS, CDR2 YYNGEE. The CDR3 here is CASNPTGYNEQFF. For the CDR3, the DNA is TGTGCCAGCAACCCGACTGGGTACAATGAGCAGTTCTTC.

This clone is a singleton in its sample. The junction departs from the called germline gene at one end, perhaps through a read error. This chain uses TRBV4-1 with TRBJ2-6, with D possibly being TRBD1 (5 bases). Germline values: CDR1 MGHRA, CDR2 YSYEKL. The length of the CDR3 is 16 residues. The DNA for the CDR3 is TGCGCCAGCAGCCAGTCACCCGAGGCTGGGGCCAACATCCTGACTTTC. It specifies CASSQSPEAGANILTF.

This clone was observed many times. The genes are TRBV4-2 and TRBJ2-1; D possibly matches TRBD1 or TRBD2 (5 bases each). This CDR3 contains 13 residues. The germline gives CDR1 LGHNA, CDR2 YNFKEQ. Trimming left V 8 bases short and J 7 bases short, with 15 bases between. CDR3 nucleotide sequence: TGTGCCAGCGGCTTTGGGGGAAGGAATGAGCAGTTCTTC. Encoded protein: CASGFGGRNEQFF.

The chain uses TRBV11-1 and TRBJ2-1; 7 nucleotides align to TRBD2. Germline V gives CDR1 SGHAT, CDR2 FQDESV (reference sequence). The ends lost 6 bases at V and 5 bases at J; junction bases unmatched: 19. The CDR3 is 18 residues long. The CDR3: CASRSAGGSLTRDNEQFF. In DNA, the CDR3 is TGTGCCAGCAGATCAGCCGGCGGGAGTCTCACTAGGGACAATGAGCAGTTCTTC.